Described below is a single T cell receptor beta chain sequence and its context. The data were produced by immunoSEQ multiplex PCR, yet TCRdb's version contains in-frame clones alone and is incomplete. The sample contains 150,000 to 190,000 clones, around 94% of which appear only once. The data belong to a study of OX40 agonist ivuxolimab in advanced cancers. Across the study: Partial response was recorded in three patients: one hepatocellular carcinoma and two cutaneous melanoma cases.

The V segment lost 1 base and the J segment 5 bases; nucleotides outside the gene matches: 9. Germline V gene sequence: CDR1 MGHDK, CDR2 SYGVNS. This CDR3 is 16 amino acids long. This clonotype was sampled from an adult with an advanced solid tumor such as melanoma, head and neck, liver or kidney cancer. The material sequenced was CD4+ or CD8+ T cells sorted from blood, taken in a trial of the OX40 agonist ivuxolimab. This sequence joins TRBV25-1 and TRBJ2-3; TRBD2 aligns across 7 bases. CDR3 nucleotide sequence: TGTGCCAGCAGTGAATGGGAGGGAGGGCCTAGAGATACGCAGTATTTT. Its protein is CASSEWEGGPRDTQYF.